Included here is one T cell receptor beta chain sequence, with context. These data are taken from a study of blood T cell repertoires in COVID-19. Trimming shortened V by 7 bases and J by 8 bases, and 14 bases separated the two germline ends. The length of the CDR3 is 12 residues. The table came from immunoSEQ multiplex PCR; TCRdb's copy has only in-frame clones and leaves some out. The data show about 390,000 clones, approximately 87% seen once. Sequencing was carried out using peripheral blood. V usage is TRBV12-3 or TRBV12-4 and J usage is TRBJ1-2; TRBD1 might be the D (6 bases). This TCR derives from a woman in her sixties with COVID-19, enrolled during active disease. The CDR3 spells CASNGQFAGYTF. The DNA for the CDR3 is TGTGCCAGCAACGGACAGTTCGCAGGCTACACCTTC.